This paragraph reports one T cell receptor beta chain. This sample is part of a study of technical replicates of blood from a handful of donors. The CDR3 spans 15 residues. With 6 bases removed from V and 0 bases from J, the gap between germline ends came to 11 bases. Germline V gives CDR1 SEHNR, CDR2 FQNEAQ (reference sequence). Repertoires were generated with immunoSEQ multiplex PCR, while TCRdb's copy carries only in-frame clones and drops some. This sample has about 75,000 clones, with around 92% found just once. The specimen sequenced was T cells isolated from PBMCs. The receptor was isolated from a human donor in good health. The gene calls are TRBV7-9 and TRBJ2-2; D remains unclear. The CDR3 is CASSSRFANTGELFF. The CDR3 DNA sequence: TGTGCCAGCAGTAGTCGTTTCGCGAACACCGGGGAGCTGTTTTTT.